Included here is one T cell receptor (beta chain) sequence, with context. These data belong to a study of blood T cell repertoires in COVID-19. The overall study: Acute and convalescent COVID-19 samples came from the United States, Italy and Spain.

Authors' analysis steps: Counts of nucleated cells, estimated from reference gene primer amplification, were obtained. The protocol was immunoSEQ multiplex PCR, while the TCRdb copy is restricted to in-frame clones and leaves out a portion. V and J calls and clone size are those listed in that table; D and trimming were worked out from the DNA. Of nearly 200,000 clones listed, roughly four fifths are singletons. Germline lookup yields CDR1 MGHRA and CDR2 YSYEKL. The CDR3 runs to 13 residues. Trimming removed 0 bases at V and 9 bases at J, with 9 bases between. The sequenced sample was peripheral blood. The origin of this receptor is a human donor with acute or convalescent COVID-19. The donor label of this sample is uncertain. The rearrangement links TRBV4-1 to TRBJ1-5; D not resolved. This chain's CDR3 is CASSQDLRWPQHF. The DNA for the CDR3 is TGCGCCAGCAGCCAAGATCTCAGGTGGCCCCAGCATTTT.